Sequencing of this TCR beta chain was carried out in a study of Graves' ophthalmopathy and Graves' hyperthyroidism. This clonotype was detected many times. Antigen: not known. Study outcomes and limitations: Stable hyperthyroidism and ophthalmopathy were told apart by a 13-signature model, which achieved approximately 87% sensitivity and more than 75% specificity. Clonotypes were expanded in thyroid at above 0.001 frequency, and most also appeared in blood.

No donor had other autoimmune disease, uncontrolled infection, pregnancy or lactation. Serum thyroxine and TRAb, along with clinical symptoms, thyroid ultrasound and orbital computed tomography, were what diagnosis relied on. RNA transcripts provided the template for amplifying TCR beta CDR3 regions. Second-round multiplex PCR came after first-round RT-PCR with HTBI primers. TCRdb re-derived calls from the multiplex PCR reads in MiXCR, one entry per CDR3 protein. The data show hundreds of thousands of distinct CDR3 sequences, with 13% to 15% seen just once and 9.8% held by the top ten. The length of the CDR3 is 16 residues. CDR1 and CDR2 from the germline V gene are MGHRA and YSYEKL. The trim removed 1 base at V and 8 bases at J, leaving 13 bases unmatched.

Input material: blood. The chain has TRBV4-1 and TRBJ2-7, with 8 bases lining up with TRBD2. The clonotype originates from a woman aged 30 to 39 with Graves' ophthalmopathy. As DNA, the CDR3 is TGCGCCAGCAGCCAAGGCGGATTTAGCGGGACTCTCAAGCAGTACTTC. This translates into CASSQGGFSGTLKQYF.